A selection of T cell receptor beta chains follows, all from one sample in a study of cytomegalovirus exposure and HLA in healthy donors. Here immunoSEQ multiplex PCR was the method, and the copy in TCRdb shows in-frame clones only, minus some. Of 150,000 to 200,000 clones listed, about two thirds are singletons. Sequenced: PBMCs. All receptors derive from a human donor in good health. Both conserved end residues are part of each CDR3. Each record gives: J gene, V gene, CDR3 protein.

TRBJ1-4,TRBV18,CASSTIGTGRANEKLFF
TRBJ1-1,TRBV7-9,CASSPGRSLPEAFF
TRBJ1-6,TRBV5-5,CASSLGANNSPLHF
.,TRBV29-1,CSVEDRTATMPYEQYF
TRBJ2-3,TRBV5-1,CASSSTRAGGPGDTQYF
TRBJ2-6,TRBV5-6,CASSLVGTGAPGANVLTF
TRBJ1-1,TRBV11-2,CASSFGGEGTEAFF
TRBJ1-1,TRBV29-1,CSVGPGKRLNTEAFF
TRBJ1-6,TRBV4-1,CASSPTWDRGNSPLHF
TRBJ2-3,TRBV6-5,CASSYSRGFTDTQYF
TRBJ2-5,TRBV5-1,CASTTPRAGFGQETQYF
TRBJ1-2,TRBV6-5,CASSGTDGYTF
TRBJ2-1,TRBV7-6,CASSQTRYNEQFF
TRBJ2-3,TRBV7-3,CASSSGQPTDTQYF
TRBJ1-2,TRBV5-4,CASSLPGQSSYGYTF
TRBJ1-1,TRBV7-2,CASSPRSDKNTEAFF
TRBJ2-2,TRBV9,CASSLTGTGNTGELFF